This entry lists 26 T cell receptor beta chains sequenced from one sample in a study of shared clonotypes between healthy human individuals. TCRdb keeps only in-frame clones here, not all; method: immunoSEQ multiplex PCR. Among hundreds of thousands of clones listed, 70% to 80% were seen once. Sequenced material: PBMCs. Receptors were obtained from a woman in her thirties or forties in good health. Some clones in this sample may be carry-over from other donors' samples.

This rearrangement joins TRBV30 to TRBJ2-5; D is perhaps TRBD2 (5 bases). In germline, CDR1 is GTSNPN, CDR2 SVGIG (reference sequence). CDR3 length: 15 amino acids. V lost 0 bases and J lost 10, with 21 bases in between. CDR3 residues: CAWSVEAFPTGVQYF. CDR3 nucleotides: TGTGCCTGGAGTGTAGAGGCATTTCCCACCGGGGTCCAGTACTTC.

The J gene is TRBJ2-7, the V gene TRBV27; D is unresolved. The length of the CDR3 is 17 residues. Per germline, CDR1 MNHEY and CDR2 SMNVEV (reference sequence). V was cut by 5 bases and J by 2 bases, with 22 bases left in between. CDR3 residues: CASSPGPFIIRTYEQYF. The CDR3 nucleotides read TGTGCCAGCAGTCCCGGACCTTTCATAATACGCACCTACGAGCAGTACTTC.

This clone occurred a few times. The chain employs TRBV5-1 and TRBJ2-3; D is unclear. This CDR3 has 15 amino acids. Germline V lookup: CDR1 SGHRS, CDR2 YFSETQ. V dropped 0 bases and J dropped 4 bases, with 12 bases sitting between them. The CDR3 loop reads CASSLAGLTADTQYF. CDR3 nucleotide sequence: TGCGCCAGCAGCTTGGCCGGGTTGACTGCAGATACGCAGTATTTT.

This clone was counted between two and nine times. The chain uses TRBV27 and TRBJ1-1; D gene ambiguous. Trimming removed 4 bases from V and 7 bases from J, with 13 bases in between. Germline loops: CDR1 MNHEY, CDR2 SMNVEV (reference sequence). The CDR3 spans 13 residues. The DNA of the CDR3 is TGTGCCAGCAGTTACGAGTTCGGCCGTGAAGCTTTCTTT. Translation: CASSYEFGREAFF.

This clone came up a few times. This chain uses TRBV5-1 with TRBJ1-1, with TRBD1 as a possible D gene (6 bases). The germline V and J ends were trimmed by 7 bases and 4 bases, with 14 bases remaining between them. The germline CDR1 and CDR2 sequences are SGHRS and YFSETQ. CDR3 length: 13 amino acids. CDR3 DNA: TGCGCCAGCCAACAGGGCACGGGCACTGAAGCTTTCTTT. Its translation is CASQQGTGTEAFF. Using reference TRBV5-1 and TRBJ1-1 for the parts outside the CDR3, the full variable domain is KAGVTQTPRYLIKTRGQQVTLSCSPISGHRSVSWYQQTPGQGLQFLFEYFSETQRNKGNFPGRFSGRQFSNSRSEMNVSTLELGDSALYLCASQQGTGTEAFFGQGTRLTVV.

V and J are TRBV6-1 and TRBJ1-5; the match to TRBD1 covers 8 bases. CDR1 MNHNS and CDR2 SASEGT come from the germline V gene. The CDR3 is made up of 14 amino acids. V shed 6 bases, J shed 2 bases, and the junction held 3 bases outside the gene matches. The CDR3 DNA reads TGTGCCAGCAGCCAACAGGGGGGCAATCAGCCCCAGCATTTT. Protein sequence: CASSQQGGNQPQHF.

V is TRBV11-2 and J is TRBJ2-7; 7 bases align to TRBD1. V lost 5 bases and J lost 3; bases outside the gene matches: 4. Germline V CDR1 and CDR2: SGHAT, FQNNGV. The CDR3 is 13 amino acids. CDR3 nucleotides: TGTGCCAGCAGCAAAGGGGGCGACTACGAGCAGTACTTC. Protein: CASSKGGDYEQYF.

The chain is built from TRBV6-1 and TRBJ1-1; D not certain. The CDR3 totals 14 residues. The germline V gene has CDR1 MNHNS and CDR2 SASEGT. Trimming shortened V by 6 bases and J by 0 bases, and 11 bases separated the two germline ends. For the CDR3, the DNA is TGTGCCAGCAGGGAGGACTTGATGAACACTGAAGCTTTCTTT. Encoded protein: CASREDLMNTEAFF.

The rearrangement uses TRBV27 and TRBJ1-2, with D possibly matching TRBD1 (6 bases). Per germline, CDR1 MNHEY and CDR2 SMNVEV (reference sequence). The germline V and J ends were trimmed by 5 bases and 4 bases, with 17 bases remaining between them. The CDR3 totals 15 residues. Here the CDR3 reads CASSPFRTAPYGYTF. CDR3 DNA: TGTGCCAGCAGTCCTTTCCGGACAGCACCCTATGGCTACACCTTC.

CDR3 nucleotide sequence: TGTGCCAGCAGCTTAGCTACTGGCCCGGCCAGTTACGAGCAGTACTTC. It translates to CASSLATGPASYEQYF. The chain employs TRBV11-1 and TRBJ2-7, with D hard to call. The CDR3 has 16 amino acids. Per the germline V gene, CDR1 is SGHAT and CDR2 is FQDESV (reference sequence). V dropped 0 bases and J dropped 4 bases, with 16 bases sitting between them.

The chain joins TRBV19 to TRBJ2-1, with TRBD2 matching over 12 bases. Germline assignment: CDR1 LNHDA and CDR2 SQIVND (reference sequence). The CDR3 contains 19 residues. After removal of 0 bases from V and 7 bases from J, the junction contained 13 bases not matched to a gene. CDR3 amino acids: CASSIDGLAGGPWGNEQFF. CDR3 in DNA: TGTGCCAGTAGTATAGACGGGCTAGCGGGAGGGCCGTGGGGTAATGAGCAGTTCTTC.

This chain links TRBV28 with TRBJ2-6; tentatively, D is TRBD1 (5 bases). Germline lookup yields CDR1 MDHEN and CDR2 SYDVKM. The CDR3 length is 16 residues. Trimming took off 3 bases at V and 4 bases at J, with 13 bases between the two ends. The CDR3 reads CASSLWQGSGANVLTF. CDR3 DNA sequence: TGTGCCAGCAGTTTGTGGCAGGGCTCCGGGGCCAACGTCCTGACTTTC.

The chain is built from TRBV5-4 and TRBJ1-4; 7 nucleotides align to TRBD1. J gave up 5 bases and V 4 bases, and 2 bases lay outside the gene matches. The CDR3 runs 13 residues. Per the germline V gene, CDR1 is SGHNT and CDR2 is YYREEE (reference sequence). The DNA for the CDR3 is TGTGCCAGCAGCCCAGGGGGAAATGAAAAACTGTTTTTT. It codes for CASSPGGNEKLFF. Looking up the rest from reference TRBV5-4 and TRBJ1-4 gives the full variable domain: ETGVTQSPTHLIKTRGQQVTLRCSSQSGHNTVSWYQQALGQGPQFIFQYYREEENGRGNFPPRFSGLQFPNYSSELNVNALELDDSALYLCASSPGGNEKLFFGSGTQLSVL.

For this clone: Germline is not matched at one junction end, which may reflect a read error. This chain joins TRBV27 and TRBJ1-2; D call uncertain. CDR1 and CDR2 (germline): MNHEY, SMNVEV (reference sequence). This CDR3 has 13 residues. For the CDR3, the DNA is TGTGCCAGCAGTCTATCCCAAGGGTGGGGCTACACCTTC. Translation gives CASSLSQGWGYTF.

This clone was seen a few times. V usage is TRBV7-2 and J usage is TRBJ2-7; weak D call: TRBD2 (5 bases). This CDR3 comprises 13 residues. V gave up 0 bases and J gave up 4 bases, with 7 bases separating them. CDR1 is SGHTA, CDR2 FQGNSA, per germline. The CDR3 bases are TGTGCCAGCAGCTTAGCGCCGGGGTACGAGCAGTACTTC. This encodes CASSLAPGYEQYF.

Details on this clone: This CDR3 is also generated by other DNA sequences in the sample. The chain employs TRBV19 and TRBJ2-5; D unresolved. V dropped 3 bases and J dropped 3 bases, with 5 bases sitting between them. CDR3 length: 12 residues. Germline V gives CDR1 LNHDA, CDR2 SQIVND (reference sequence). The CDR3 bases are TGTGCCAGTAGTATCCGGGAAGAGACCCAGTACTTC. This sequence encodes CASSIREETQYF.

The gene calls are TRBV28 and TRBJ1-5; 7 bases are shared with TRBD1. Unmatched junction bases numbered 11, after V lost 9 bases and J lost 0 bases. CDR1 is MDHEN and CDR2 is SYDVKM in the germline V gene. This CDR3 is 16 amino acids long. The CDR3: CASLYYRGGSNQPQHF. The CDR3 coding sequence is TGTGCCAGTCTTTATTACAGGGGAGGTAGCAATCAGCCCCAGCATTTT.

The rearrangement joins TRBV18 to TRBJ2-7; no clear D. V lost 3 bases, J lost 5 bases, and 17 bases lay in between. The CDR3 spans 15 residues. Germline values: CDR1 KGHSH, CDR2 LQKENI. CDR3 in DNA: TGTGCCAGCTCACCCCTACCTAGGGTCTACCACGAGCAGTACTTC. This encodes CASSPLPRVYHEQYF.

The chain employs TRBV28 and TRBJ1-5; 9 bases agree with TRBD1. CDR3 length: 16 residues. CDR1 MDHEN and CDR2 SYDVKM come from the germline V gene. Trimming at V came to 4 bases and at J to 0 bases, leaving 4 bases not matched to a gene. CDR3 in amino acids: CASSSPTGGSNQPQHF. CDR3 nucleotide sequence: TGTGCCAGCAGTTCTCCGACAGGGGGTAGCAATCAGCCCCAGCATTTT.

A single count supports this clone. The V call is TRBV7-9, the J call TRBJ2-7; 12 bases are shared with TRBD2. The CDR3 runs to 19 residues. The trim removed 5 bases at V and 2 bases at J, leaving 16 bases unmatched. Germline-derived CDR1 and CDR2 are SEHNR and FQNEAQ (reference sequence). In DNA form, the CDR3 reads TGTGCCAGCAGCCGTTTTTTGGAAACCGGACTAGCGGGGACCTACGAGCAGTACTTC. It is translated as CASSRFLETGLAGTYEQYF. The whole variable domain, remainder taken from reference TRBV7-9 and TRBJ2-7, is DTGVSQNPRHKITKRGQNVTFRCDPISEHNRLYWYRQTLGQGPEFLTYFQNEAQLEKSRLLSDRFSAERPKGSFSTLEIQRTEQGDSAMYLCASSRFLETGLAGTYEQYFGPGTRLTVT.

CDR3 residues: CASSASGITDTQYF. In DNA, the CDR3 is TGTGCCAGCAGCGCTAGCGGGATCACAGATACGCAGTATTTT. The chain joins TRBV11-2 to TRBJ2-3; 9 bases match TRBD2. V shed 5 bases, J shed 2 bases, and the junction held 2 bases outside the gene matches. CDR3 length: 14 amino acids. Germline CDR1 is SGHAT and CDR2 is FQNNGV.

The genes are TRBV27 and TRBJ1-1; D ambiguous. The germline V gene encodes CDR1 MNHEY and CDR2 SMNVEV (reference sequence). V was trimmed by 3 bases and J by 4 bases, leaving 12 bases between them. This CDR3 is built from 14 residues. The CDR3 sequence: CASSFWGEGTEAFF. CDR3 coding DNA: TGTGCCAGCAGTTTTTGGGGTGAGGGCACTGAAGCTTTCTTT.

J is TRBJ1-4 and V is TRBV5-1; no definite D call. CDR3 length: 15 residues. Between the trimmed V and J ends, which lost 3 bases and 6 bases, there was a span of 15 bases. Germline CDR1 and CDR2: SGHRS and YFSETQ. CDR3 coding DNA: TGCGCCAGCAGCTACGGCGTGGGGTCGGATGAAAAACTGTTTTTT. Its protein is CASSYGVGSDEKLFF. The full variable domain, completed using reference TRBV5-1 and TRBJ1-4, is KAGVTQTPRYLIKTRGQQVTLSCSPISGHRSVSWYQQTPGQGLQFLFEYFSETQRNKGNFPGRFSGRQFSNSRSEMNVSTLELGDSALYLCASSYGVGSDEKLFFGSGTQLSVL.

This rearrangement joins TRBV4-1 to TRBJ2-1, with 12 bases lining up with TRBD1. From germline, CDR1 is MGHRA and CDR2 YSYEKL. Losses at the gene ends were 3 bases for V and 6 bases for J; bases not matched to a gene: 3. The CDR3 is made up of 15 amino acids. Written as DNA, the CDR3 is TGCGCCAGCAGCCAGGGGACAGGGGGCCTCAATGAGCAGTTCTTC. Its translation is CASSQGTGGLNEQFF.

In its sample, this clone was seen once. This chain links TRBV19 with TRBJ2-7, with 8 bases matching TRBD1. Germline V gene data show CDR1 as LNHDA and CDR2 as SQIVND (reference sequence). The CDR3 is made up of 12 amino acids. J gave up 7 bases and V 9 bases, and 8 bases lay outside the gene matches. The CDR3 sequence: CASRDRTGEQYF. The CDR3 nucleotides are TGTGCCAGCCGGGACAGGACGGGGGAGCAGTACTTC.

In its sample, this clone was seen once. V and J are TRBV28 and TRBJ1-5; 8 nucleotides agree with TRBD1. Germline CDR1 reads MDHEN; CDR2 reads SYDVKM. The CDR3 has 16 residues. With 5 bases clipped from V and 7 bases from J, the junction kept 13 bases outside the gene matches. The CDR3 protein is CASSSLNRGWGQPQHF. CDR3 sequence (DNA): TGTGCCAGCAGTAGCCTTAACAGGGGGTGGGGACAGCCCCAGCATTTT.